The 21 T cell receptor beta chains listed next were all sequenced from one sample in a study of blood T cells in healthy people across ages (dated by TCRdb to about 2015). The library was built by means of 5' RACE. The sequencer was an Illumina HiSeq 2500. A second PCR of about 6 to 12 cycles was run with a J-beta primer mix and a sample-barcoded 5' primer. TCRdb applied fastp at Q25 and MiXCR to the public reads, then kept only in-frame beta chains. CDR3 protein duplicates are merged, each entry listing the most common genes and DNA. The sample table lists about 620,000 distinct CDR3 sequences, over 40% of them with a count of one. Of the sample, approximately 12% falls within the top ten clones. Source material: blood. The origin of the receptors is a woman older than 75 in good health.

The chain joins TRBV24-1 to TRBJ2-7; tentative D call: TRBD2 (6 bases). CDR1 is KGHDR, CDR2 SFDVKD, per germline. The CDR3 totals 14 residues. V was shortened by 4 bases and J by 10 bases, with 19 bases between the two germline ends. DNA for the CDR3: TGTGCCACCAGTGACCCCTCCCTAAGGGGAGGCCAGTACTTC. Its protein product is CATSDPSLRGGQYF.

Of note for this clonotype: The junction departs from the called germline gene at one end, perhaps through a read error. V gene TRBV29-1 combines with J gene TRBJ2-1; D uncertain. The germline gives CDR1 SQVTM, CDR2 ANQGSEA. The CDR3 length is 11 residues. The DNA for the CDR3 is TGCAGCGTCGGGTCCTGCAATGAGCAGTTCTTC. Its protein is CSVGSCNEQFF.

This clonotype was counted many times. V and J are TRBV29-1 and TRBJ2-3, with D unresolved. The CDR3 extends over 16 amino acids. Germline CDR1 is SQVTM and CDR2 is ANQGSEA. V was pared by 6 bases and J by 3 bases, with 22 bases between. For the CDR3, the DNA is TGCAGCGTCCCATCGTACGGTGGGGTGGGGACAGATACGCAGTATTTT. Its protein product is CSVPSYGGVGTDTQYF.

This chain links TRBV6-6 with TRBJ2-6; D is unresolved. The germline V and J ends were trimmed by 8 bases and 3 bases, with 11 bases remaining between them. Looked up from germline, CDR1 is MNHNY and CDR2 is SVGAGI (reference sequence). This CDR3 is built from 14 residues. CDR3 nucleotides: TGTGCCAGCGCCCTTTCTCTTGGGGCCAACGTCCTGACTTTC. Encoded protein: CASALSLGANVLTF.

V is TRBV29-1 and J is TRBJ1-2; D is unclear. Germline CDR1 reads SQVTM; CDR2 reads ANQGSEA. CDR3 length: 14 residues. The ends were cut back, 4 bases at V and 0 bases at J, with 12 bases in the middle. The CDR3 region is CSVVMLSSNYGYTF. In nucleotides, the CDR3 is TGCAGCGTTGTTATGCTAAGTTCTAACTATGGCTACACCTTC. Full variable domain (remainder filled in from reference TRBV29-1 and TRBJ1-2): SAVISQKPSRDICQRGTSLTIQCQVDSQVTMMFWYRQQPGQSLTLIATANQGSEATYESGFVIDKFPISRPNLTFSTLTVSNMSPEDSSIYLCSVVMLSSNYGYTFGSGTRLTVV.

This clonotype was observed many times. Here the CDR3 reads CASSFSVYSGYTF. The CDR3 DNA is TGTGCCAGCAGCTTTTCAGTCTACTCTGGCTACACCTTC. The chain recombines TRBV7-2 with TRBJ1-2; D call uncertain. CDR3 length: 13 amino acids. Trimming pared 3 bases from V and 7 bases from J, leaving 12 bases between. The germline V gene encodes CDR1 SGHTA and CDR2 FQGNSA.

Turning to this clonotype: A much larger clone lies a single base off, so this may be a read error. V is TRBV5-1 and J is TRBJ2-3; TRBD2 matches 8 bases. V trimming: 4 bases; J trimming: 4 bases; junction bases outside the gene matches: 11. There are 16 residues in the CDR3. The germline V gene encodes CDR1 SGHRS and CDR2 YFSETQ. The DNA of the CDR3 is TGCGCCAGCAGCAGAGGTAGCGGGAATTTCGCAGATACGCAGTATTTT. Its translation is CASSRGSGNFADTQYF.

The J gene is TRBJ2-5, the V gene TRBV4-3; 8 positions match TRBD2. Germline CDR1 is LGHNA and CDR2 is YSLEER. The CDR3 length is 21 residues. The junction had 18 bases not matched to a gene; V was cut back by 0 bases and J by 0 bases. CDR3 in DNA: TGCGCCAGCAGCCAAGATTTCGGGACTAGTCGTGTAGGCCCGTACCAAGAGACCCAGTACTTC. Its protein is CASSQDFGTSRVGPYQETQYF.

This clonotype appeared a few times. The J gene is TRBJ2-1, the V gene TRBV5-1; perhaps TRBD1 as D (5 bases). Between the trimmed V and J ends, which lost 4 bases and 3 bases, there was a span of 17 bases. This CDR3 comprises 16 residues. CDR1 SGHRS and CDR2 YFSETQ come from the germline V gene. The CDR3 loop reads CASSIPSGNIYNEQFF. The CDR3 nucleotides read TGCGCCAGCAGCATCCCTTCAGGGAACATCTACAATGAGCAGTTCTTC. Full variable domain (missing parts from reference TRBV5-1 and TRBJ2-1): KAGVTQTPRYLIKTRGQQVTLSCSPISGHRSVSWYQQTPGQGLQFLFEYFSETQRNKGNFPGRFSGRQFSNSRSEMNVSTLELGDSALYLCASSIPSGNIYNEQFFGPGTRLTVL.

This clonotype came up a few times. The chain combines TRBV28 with TRBJ2-7; D possibly corresponds to TRBD1 (6 bases). Germline CDR1 MDHEN, CDR2 SYDVKM. The CDR3 sequence is 11 residues long. Trimming took 8 bases from V and 6 from J, leaving 11 bases between them. The CDR3 spells CASRTAIEQYF. CDR3 bases: TGTGCCAGCCGGACAGCCATCGAGCAGTACTTC.

This clonotype came up many times. The chain has TRBV28 and TRBJ2-1; 8 positions match TRBD2. Trimming cost V 4 bases and J 0 bases; bases outside gene matches: 5. Per germline, CDR1 MDHEN and CDR2 SYDVKM. The CDR3 has 16 amino acids. In DNA, the CDR3 is TGTGCCAGCAGTTCCCTCGGGACTAGCTCCTACAATGAGCAGTTCTTC. Its translation: CASSSLGTSSYNEQFF.

This clonotype was picked up a small number of times. A much larger clonotype is one base distant, so this may be a read error. This chain links TRBV12-3 or TRBV12-4 with TRBJ2-3; 9 bases match TRBD2. The CDR3 covers 15 residues. In nucleotides, the CDR3 is TGTGCCAGCCTGCGGGGGGGATTTAGCACAGATATGCAGTATTTT. Translation gives CASLRGGFSTDMQYF.

CDR3 amino acids: CSVEDSVISVAQYF. The CDR3, as DNA: TGCAGCGTTGAAGATAGTGTGATCTCGGTTGCCCAGTACTTC. The chain carries TRBV29-1 and TRBJ2-7; unclear D gene. The CDR3 runs 14 residues. Germline V gene sequence: CDR1 SQVTM, CDR2 ANQGSEA. Trimming removed 0 bases at V and 10 bases at J, with 19 bases between.

This clonotype was observed many times. An end of the junction differs from the germline gene, which may be a read error. The chain links TRBV7-7 to TRBJ2-1, with a possible D match to TRBD2 (6 bases). The CDR3 has 14 residues. Germline V gives CDR1 SSHAT, CDR2 FNYEAQ (reference sequence). CDR3 coding DNA: TGTGCTAGCAGCTTAGGGCGGGGTAGTAATGAGCAGTTCTTC. Translation: CASSLGRGSNEQFF.

This clonotype was counted at least ten times. The genes are TRBV20-1 and TRBJ2-3; D possibly corresponds to TRBD1 (5 bases). This CDR3 has 16 amino acids. The germline V and J ends were trimmed by 2 bases and 2 bases, with 17 bases remaining between them. CDR1 and CDR2 (germline): DFQATT, SNEGSKA (reference sequence). CDR3 nucleotide sequence: TGCAGTGCTAGATTACGCAGGGCATACCTCACAGATACGCAGTATTTT. This encodes CSARLRRAYLTDTQYF.

This clonotype has ten or more counts. The chain combines TRBV29-1 with TRBJ2-3; the match to TRBD1 covers 7 bases. This CDR3 comprises 13 residues. J gave up 4 bases and V 8 bases, and 9 bases lay outside the gene matches. Germline CDR1 is SQVTM and CDR2 is ANQGSEA. CDR3 sequence: CSIRQGRADTQYF. CDR3 nucleotide sequence: TGCAGCATTCGACAGGGTAGGGCAGATACGCAGTATTTT.

The rearrangement uses TRBV13 and TRBJ2-1; 10 positions agree with TRBD2. The CDR3 has 18 amino acids. CDR1 is PRHDT, CDR2 FYEKMQ, per germline (reference sequence). Trimming removed 4 bases from V and 4 bases from J; junction bases left unmatched: 13. The CDR3 loop reads CASSSYSGTSARYNEQFF. DNA for the CDR3: TGTGCCAGCAGCTCATACTCCGGGACTAGCGCCCGGTACAATGAGCAGTTCTTC.

This clonotype was observed at least ten times. The rearrangement uses TRBV20-1 and TRBJ2-7; D possibly corresponds to TRBD2 (5 bases). The V gene lost 0 bases and the J gene lost 0 bases, with 6 bases spanning the gap. This CDR3 comprises 13 residues. Germline loops: CDR1 DFQATT, CDR2 SNEGSKA (reference sequence). CDR3 nucleotide sequence: TGCAGTGCTAGAGAAACTAGCTCCTACGAGCAGTACTTC. This encodes CSARETSSYEQYF.

The chain has TRBV29-1 and TRBJ1-2; 7 positions match TRBD1. Unmatched junction bases numbered 5, after V lost 0 bases and J lost 4 bases. The CDR3 has 14 residues. Germline lookup yields CDR1 SQVTM and CDR2 ANQGSEA. The CDR3 protein is CSVEDGDRIYGYTF. CDR3 bases: TGCAGCGTTGAAGATGGGGACAGAATCTATGGCTACACCTTC.

A note on this clonotype: A much larger clone sits a single nucleotide away, making a read error possible. The genes are TRBV20-1 and TRBJ2-4, with a weak D call TRBD1 (6 bases). Per germline, CDR1 DFQATT and CDR2 SNEGSKA (reference sequence). This CDR3 region has 13 residues. For the CDR3, the DNA is TGCAGTGCTAGAGACAGGGGTATTAACATTCGGTACTTC. Protein product: CSARDRGINIRYF.

The chain employs TRBV20-1 and TRBJ2-1; TRBD2 matches 11 bases. Germline assignment: CDR1 DFQATT and CDR2 SNEGSKA (reference sequence). CDR3 size: 16 residues. The ends lost 6 bases at V and 9 bases at J; junction bases unmatched: 16. CDR3 sequence reads: CSARQDIAGGKGEQFF. CDR3 in DNA: TGCAGTGCCAGACAAGATATAGCGGGAGGGAAGGGTGAGCAGTTCTTC.